The 8 T cell receptor beta chains reported below all come from one sample, sequenced in a study of blood T cell repertoires in COVID-19. This table comes from immunoSEQ multiplex PCR, and its TCRdb copy is limited to in-frame clones, with some not included. Of 200,000 or so clones in the sample, about 91% were seen once. Input material: PBMCs or T cells enriched from blood (not recorded which). All receptors derive from a woman between 40 and 50 years old with acute COVID-19.

J is TRBJ2-7 and V is TRBV5-5; 9 bases align to TRBD2. The CDR3 spans 16 residues. Germline assignment: CDR1 SGHKS and CDR2 YYEKEE (reference sequence). After removal of 4 bases from V and 6 bases from J, the junction contained 14 bases not matched to a gene. CDR3 residues: CASSLGAGGSYGEQYF. In nucleotides, the CDR3 is TGTGCCAGCAGCCTCGGAGCGGGAGGCTCGTACGGCGAGCAGTACTTC. Based on the CDR3 plus reference TRBV5-5 and TRBJ2-7, the full variable domain is DAGVTQSPTHLIKTRGQQVTLRCSPISGHKSVSWYQQVLGQGPQFIFQYYEKEERGRGNFPDRFSARQFPNYSSELNVNALLLGDSALYLCASSLGAGGSYGEQYFGPGTRLTVT.

V usage is TRBV6-2 or TRBV6-3 and J usage is TRBJ2-2, with 7 bases that match TRBD2. This CDR3 contains 14 residues. The V segment lost 5 bases and the J segment 5 bases; nucleotides outside the gene matches: 5. Germline lookup yields CDR1 MNHEY and CDR2 SVGEGT. DNA for the CDR3: TGTGCCAGCAGTCAATCGCGGGGGACCGGGGAGCTGTTTTTT. Translation gives CASSQSRGTGELFF.

The V gene is TRBV7-2, the J gene TRBJ1-5; TRBD1 might be the D (6 bases). V gave up 0 bases and J gave up 4 bases, with 16 bases separating them. The CDR3 has 17 residues. From germline, CDR1 is SGHTA and CDR2 FQGNSA. CDR3 coding DNA: TGTGCCAGCAGCTTAGCGCCCGGGGGGCTGTGGAATCAGCCCCAGCATTTT. This gives the protein CASSLAPGGLWNQPQHF.

This clone occurred once. The chain employs TRBV7-3 and TRBJ2-1, with 9 bases lining up with TRBD2. CDR1 and CDR2 (germline): SGHTA, FQGTGA. This CDR3 is 16 amino acids long. Unmatched junction bases numbered 3, after V lost 3 bases and J lost 0 bases. CDR3 region: CASSFSSGSSYNEQFF. CDR3 sequence (DNA): TGTGCCAGCAGCTTTAGTAGCGGGAGCTCCTACAATGAGCAGTTCTTC.

The chain has TRBV3-1 (or the pseudogene TRBV3-2) and TRBJ1-2; 9 bases are a match to TRBD1. V shed 2 bases, J shed 8 bases, and the junction held 6 bases outside the gene matches. There are 14 residues in the CDR3. The germline V gene encodes CDR1 LGHDT and CDR2 YNNKEL (reference sequence). CDR3 region: CASSQPGTGLGYTF. The CDR3 nucleotides are TGTGCCAGCAGCCAACCCGGGACAGGGCTGGGCTACACCTTC.

The rearrangement uses TRBV5-1 and TRBJ2-1; tentatively, D is TRBD2 (5 bases). The V end lost 6 bases, the J end lost 8 bases, and 12 bases lay between the germline ends. Per germline, CDR1 SGHRS and CDR2 YFSETQ. The CDR3 sequence is 12 residues long. The CDR3 coding sequence is TGCGCCAGCACCGGACTTCAGGATGAGCAGTTCTTC. It yields the protein CASTGLQDEQFF.

This chain connects TRBV30 to TRBJ2-7, with TRBD1 identical over 8 bases. Unmatched junction bases numbered 14, after V lost 4 bases and J lost 6 bases. The CDR3 is made up of 15 amino acids. Looked up from germline, CDR1 is GTSNPN and CDR2 is SVGIG (reference sequence). The CDR3 spells CAWNGQGGGYGEQYF. The DNA for the CDR3 is TGTGCCTGGAATGGACAGGGAGGTGGATACGGCGAGCAGTACTTC.

V is TRBV28 and J is TRBJ2-7; tentatively, D is TRBD1 (6 bases). V lost 4 bases and J lost 3, with 19 bases in between. The length of the CDR3 is 16 residues. Germline lookup yields CDR1 MDHEN and CDR2 SYDVKM. The CDR3, as DNA: TGTGCCAGCAGTTCTACGACAGGTCGTACCTTCTACGAGCAGTACTTC. Translation: CASSSTTGRTFYEQYF.